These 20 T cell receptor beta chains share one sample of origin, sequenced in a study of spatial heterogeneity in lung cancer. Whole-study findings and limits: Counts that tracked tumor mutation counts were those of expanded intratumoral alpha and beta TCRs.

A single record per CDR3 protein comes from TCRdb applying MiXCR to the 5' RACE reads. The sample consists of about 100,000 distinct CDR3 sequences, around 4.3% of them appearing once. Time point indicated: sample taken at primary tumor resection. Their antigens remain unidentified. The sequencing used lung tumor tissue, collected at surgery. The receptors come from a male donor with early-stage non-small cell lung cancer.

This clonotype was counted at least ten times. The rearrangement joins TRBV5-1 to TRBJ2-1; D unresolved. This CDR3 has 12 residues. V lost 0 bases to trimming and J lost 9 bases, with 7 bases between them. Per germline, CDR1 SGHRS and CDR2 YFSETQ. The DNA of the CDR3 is TGCGCCAGCAGCTTGGTCGGCACTGAGCAGTTCTTC. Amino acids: CASSLVGTEQFF. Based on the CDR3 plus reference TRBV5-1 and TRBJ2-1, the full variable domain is KAGVTQTPRYLIKTRGQQVTLSCSPISGHRSVSWYQQTPGQGLQFLFEYFSETQRNKGNFPGRFSGRQFSNSRSEMNVSTLELGDSALYLCASSLVGTEQFFGPGTRLTVL.

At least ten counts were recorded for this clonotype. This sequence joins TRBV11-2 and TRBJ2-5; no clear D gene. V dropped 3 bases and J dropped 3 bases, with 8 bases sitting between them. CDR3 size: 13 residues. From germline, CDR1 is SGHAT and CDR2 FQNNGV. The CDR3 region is CASSFNREETQYF. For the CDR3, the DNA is TGTGCCAGCAGCTTTAACAGAGAAGAGACCCAGTACTTC.

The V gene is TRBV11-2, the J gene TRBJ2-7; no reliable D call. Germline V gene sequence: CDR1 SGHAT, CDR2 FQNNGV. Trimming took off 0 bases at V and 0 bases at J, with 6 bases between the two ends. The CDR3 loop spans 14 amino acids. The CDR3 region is CASSLELASYEQYF. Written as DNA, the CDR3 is TGTGCCAGCAGCTTAGAACTGGCCTCCTACGAGCAGTACTTC.

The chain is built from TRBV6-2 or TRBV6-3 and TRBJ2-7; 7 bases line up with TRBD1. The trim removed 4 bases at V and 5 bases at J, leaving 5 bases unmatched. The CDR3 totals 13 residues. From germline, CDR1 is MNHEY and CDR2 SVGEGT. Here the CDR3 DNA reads TGTGCCAGCAGTTGGACAGGTATCGACGAGCAGTACTTC. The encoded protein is CASSWTGIDEQYF.

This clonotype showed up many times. The DNA for the CDR3 is TGTGCCAGCAGTAGTGGGGCAGGGGAGGCCTACGAGCAGTACTTC. Residues: CASSSGAGEAYEQYF. V gene TRBV28 combines with J gene TRBJ2-7; perhaps D is TRBD1 or TRBD2 (6 bases each). Trimming shortened V by 5 bases and J by 2 bases, and 16 bases separated the two germline ends. Germline values: CDR1 MDHEN, CDR2 SYDVKM. The CDR3 has 15 residues.

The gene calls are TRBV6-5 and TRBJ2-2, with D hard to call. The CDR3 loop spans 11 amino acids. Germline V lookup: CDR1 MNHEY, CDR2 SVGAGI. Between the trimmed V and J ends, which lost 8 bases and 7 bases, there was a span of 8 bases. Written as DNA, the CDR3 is TGTGCCAGCCGGTCTGGCGGGGAGCTGTTTTTT. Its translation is CASRSGGELFF.

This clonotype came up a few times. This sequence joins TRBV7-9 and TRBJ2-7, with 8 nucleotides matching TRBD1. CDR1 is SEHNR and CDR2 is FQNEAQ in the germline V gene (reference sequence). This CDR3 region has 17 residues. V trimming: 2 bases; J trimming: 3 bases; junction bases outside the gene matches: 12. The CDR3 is CASSLRSSGTGIYEQYF. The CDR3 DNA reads TGTGCCAGCAGCTTACGGAGCTCTGGGACAGGTATCTACGAGCAGTACTTC.

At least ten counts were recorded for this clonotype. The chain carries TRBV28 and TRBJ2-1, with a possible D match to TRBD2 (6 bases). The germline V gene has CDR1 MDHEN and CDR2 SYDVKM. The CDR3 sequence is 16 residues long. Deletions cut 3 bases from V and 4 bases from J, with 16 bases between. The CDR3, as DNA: TGTGCCAGCAGTTTTCTTAGTGGGACTCGATACAATGAGCAGTTCTTC. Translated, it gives CASSFLSGTRYNEQFF.

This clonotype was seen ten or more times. DNA of the CDR3: TGTGCCAGCAGCCCTCCCGACAGGCGGCATGAGCAGTTCTTC. Its translation is CASSPPDRRHEQFF. J is TRBJ2-1 and V is TRBV28; D might be TRBD1 (6 bases). Trimming pared 6 bases from V and 8 bases from J, leaving 17 bases between. The germline CDR1 and CDR2 sequences are MDHEN and SYDVKM. The length of the CDR3 is 14 residues.

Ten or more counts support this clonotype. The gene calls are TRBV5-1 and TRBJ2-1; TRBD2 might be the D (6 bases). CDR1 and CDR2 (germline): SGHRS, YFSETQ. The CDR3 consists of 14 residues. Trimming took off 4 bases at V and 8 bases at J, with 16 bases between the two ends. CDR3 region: CASSGGGASDEQFF. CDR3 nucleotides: TGCGCCAGCAGCGGCGGAGGGGCTAGCGATGAGCAGTTCTTC.

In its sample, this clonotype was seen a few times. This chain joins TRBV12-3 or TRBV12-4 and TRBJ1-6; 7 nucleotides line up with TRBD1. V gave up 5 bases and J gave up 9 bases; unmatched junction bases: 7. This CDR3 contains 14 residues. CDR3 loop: CASSQTGDGSPLHF. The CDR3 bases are TGTGCCAGCAGTCAAACAGGGGATGGTTCACCCCTCCACTTT.

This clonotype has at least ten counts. The CDR3 reads CASSPNRGSYEQYF. CDR3 bases: TGTGCCAGCAGTCCCAACAGGGGTTCCTACGAGCAGTACTTC. V gene TRBV6-6 combines with J gene TRBJ2-7; TRBD1 matches at 7 bases. J was trimmed by 1 base and V by 5 bases; bases with no gene match: 5. The length of the CDR3 is 14 residues. Looked up from germline, CDR1 is MNHNY and CDR2 is SVGAGI (reference sequence).

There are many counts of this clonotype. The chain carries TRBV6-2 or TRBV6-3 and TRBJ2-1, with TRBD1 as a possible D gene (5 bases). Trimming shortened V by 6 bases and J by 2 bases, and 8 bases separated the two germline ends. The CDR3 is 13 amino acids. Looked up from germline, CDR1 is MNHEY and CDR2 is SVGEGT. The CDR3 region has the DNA TGTGCCAGCAGCCTGACAGCCTACAATGAGCAGTTCTTC. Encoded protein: CASSLTAYNEQFF.

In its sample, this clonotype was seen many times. The CDR3 DNA sequence: TGCGCCAGCAGCCAAGTCCCCCGGGCGGGAAGCAATCAGCCCCAGCATTTT. Protein: CASSQVPRAGSNQPQHF. The chain is built from TRBV4-1 and TRBJ1-5; D ambiguous. Germline V gene sequence: CDR1 MGHRA, CDR2 YSYEKL. V gave up 1 base and J gave up 1 base, with 14 bases separating them. This CDR3 spans 17 amino acids.

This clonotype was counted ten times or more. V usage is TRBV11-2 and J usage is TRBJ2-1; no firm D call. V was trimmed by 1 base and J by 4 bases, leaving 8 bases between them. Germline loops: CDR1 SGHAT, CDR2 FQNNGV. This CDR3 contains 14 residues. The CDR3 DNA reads TGTGCCAGCAGCTTAGTCCTTACGTACAATGAGCAGTTCTTC. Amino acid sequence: CASSLVLTYNEQFF.

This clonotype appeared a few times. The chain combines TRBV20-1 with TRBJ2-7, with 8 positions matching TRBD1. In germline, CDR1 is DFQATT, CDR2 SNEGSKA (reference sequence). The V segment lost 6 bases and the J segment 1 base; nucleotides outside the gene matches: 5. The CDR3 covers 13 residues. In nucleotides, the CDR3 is TGCAGTGCGGTACAGGGGGAGTCCTACGAGCAGTACTTC. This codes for CSAVQGESYEQYF.

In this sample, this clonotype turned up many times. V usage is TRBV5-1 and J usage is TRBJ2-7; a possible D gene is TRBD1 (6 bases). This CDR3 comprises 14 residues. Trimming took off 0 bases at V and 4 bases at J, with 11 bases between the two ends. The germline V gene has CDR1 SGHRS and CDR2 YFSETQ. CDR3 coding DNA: TGCGCCAGCAGCTTGGAAGGGGGAGATTACGAGCAGTACTTC. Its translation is CASSLEGGDYEQYF.

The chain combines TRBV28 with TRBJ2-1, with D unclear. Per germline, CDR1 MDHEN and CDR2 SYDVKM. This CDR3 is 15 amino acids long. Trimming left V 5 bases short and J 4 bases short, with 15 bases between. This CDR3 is CASSAWVFGYNEQFF. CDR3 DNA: TGTGCCAGCAGTGCCTGGGTTTTCGGGTACAATGAGCAGTTCTTC. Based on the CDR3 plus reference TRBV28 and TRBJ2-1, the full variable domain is DVKVTQSSRYLVKRTGEKVFLECVQDMDHENMFWYRQDPGLGLRLIYFSYDVKMKEKGDIPEGYSVSREKKERFSLILESASTNQTSMYLCASSAWVFGYNEQFFGPGTRLTVL.

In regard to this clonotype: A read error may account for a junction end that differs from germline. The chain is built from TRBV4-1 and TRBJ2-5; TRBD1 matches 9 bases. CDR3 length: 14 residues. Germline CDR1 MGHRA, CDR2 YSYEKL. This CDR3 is CASGQAGTGTSQYF. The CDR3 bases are TGCGCCAGCGGCCAAGCCGGGACAGGGACTTCCCAGTACTTC.

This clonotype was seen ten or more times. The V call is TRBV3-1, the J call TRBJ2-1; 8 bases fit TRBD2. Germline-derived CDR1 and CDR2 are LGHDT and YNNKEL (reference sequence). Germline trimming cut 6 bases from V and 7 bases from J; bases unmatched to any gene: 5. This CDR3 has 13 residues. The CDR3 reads CASRSGSRNEQFF. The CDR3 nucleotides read TGTGCCAGCAGAAGCGGGAGCCGGAATGAGCAGTTCTTC.